This passage covers 10 T cell receptor beta chains from one sample sequenced in a study of blood T cell repertoires in COVID-19 (dated by TCRdb to about 2020). Libraries were prepared through the immunoSEQ multiplex PCR assay. Entries here come from immuneACCESS through TCRdb and include only in-frame sequences with V and J called. Some clones fail to appear in such tables; in the studies checked, an unresolved V gene covers under half of the shortfall, and the cause of the remainder is unknown. For this sample the table gives about 370,000 clones, of which approximately 92% were detected only once. The ten largest make up 0.9% to 1.1% of the sample. Material for sequencing was PBMCs or T cells enriched from blood (not recorded which). The origin of the receptors is a man between 18 and 29 years old who had recovered from COVID-19.

This sequence joins TRBV7-9 and TRBJ1-3; D remains ambiguous. Looked up from germline, CDR1 is SEHNR and CDR2 is FQNEAQ (reference sequence). Trimming cost V 5 bases and J 7 bases, with 15 bases left between them. The CDR3 is made up of 14 amino acids. The CDR3 DNA is TGTGCCAGCAGCCTAGGAGGCGGGGATAACACCATATATTTT. Its translation is CASSLGGGDNTIYF.

The genes are TRBV29-1 and TRBJ2-4; 7 bases align to TRBD1. V was pared by 0 bases and J by 0 bases, with 8 bases of the junction left unmatched. Germline CDR1 is SQVTM and CDR2 is ANQGSEA. The CDR3 covers 17 residues. The CDR3 region is CSVEEPRGPLAKNIQYF. The DNA for the CDR3 is TGCAGCGTTGAAGAACCAAGGGGGCCGCTAGCCAAAAACATTCAGTACTTC.

The J gene is TRBJ1-3, the V gene TRBV9; no firm D call. The CDR3 loop spans 14 amino acids. Germline loops: CDR1 SGDLS, CDR2 YYNGEE. Trimming shortened V by 3 bases and J by 3 bases, and 10 bases separated the two germline ends. The CDR3 DNA follows: TGTGCCAGCAGCGCGCAGCGTTATGGAAACACCATATATTTT. Translating it yields CASSAQRYGNTIYF.

In this sample, this clone turned up a few times. The chain couples TRBV29-1 to TRBJ2-1; 7 bases align to TRBD2. Trimming took 2 bases from V and 3 from J; bases not matched to a gene: 13. The CDR3 runs to 17 residues. Germline V lookup: CDR1 SQVTM, CDR2 ANQGSEA. The CDR3 nucleotides read TGCAGCGTTGAATCCCCCGGGAGCGGGACCTACTACAATGAGCAGTTCTTC. It encodes CSVESPGSGTYYNEQFF.

CDR3 sequence (DNA): TGCGCCAGCAGCCGAAGGGACATGAACACCGGGGAGCTGTTTTTT. Translation: CASSRRDMNTGELFF. J is TRBJ2-2 and V is TRBV5-1; a weak D match, TRBD1 (6 bases). This CDR3 is built from 15 residues. Germline assignment: CDR1 SGHRS and CDR2 YFSETQ. V gave up 4 bases and J gave up 1 base, with 11 bases separating them.

CDR3 amino acids: CASSPQGRAYEQYF. The CDR3 DNA sequence: TGTGCCAGCAGCCCACAGGGTAGGGCCTACGAGCAGTACTTC. The chain combines TRBV6-5 with TRBJ2-7; D might be TRBD1 (6 bases). V was clipped by 6 bases and J by 2 bases, with 14 bases between them. CDR1 MNHEY and CDR2 SVGAGI come from the germline V gene. The CDR3 extends over 14 amino acids.

The chain links TRBV27 to TRBJ1-1; 7 bases line up with TRBD1. CDR3 length equals 19 residues. The V segment lost 4 bases and the J segment 0 bases; nucleotides outside the gene matches: 17. Germline CDR1 is MNHEY and CDR2 is SMNVEV (reference sequence). CDR3 coding DNA: TGTGCCAGCAGTTATAAGGGACCGGGACAGAGACTCCTGAACACTGAAGCTTTCTTT. Protein sequence: CASSYKGPGQRLLNTEAFF.

The CDR3 DNA reads TGTGCCAGAGCACGGGGCGAGCAGTACTTC. It codes for CARARGEQYF. The chain joins TRBV19 to TRBJ2-7; D is possibly TRBD2 (5 bases). Trimming stripped 9 bases from V and 6 bases from J, with 9 bases between. Germline-derived CDR1 and CDR2 are LNHDA and SQIVND (reference sequence). The CDR3 runs to 10 residues.

The V call is TRBV5-1, the J call TRBJ2-1; a possible D gene is TRBD2 (6 bases). The CDR3 is 14 amino acids. The V and J ends lost 2 bases and 7 bases respectively, with 13 bases between them. From germline, CDR1 is SGHRS and CDR2 YFSETQ. The CDR3 is CASSLEGLTNEQFF. The CDR3 nucleotides read TGCGCCAGCAGCTTAGAGGGACTCACTAATGAGCAGTTCTTC.

The V gene is TRBV2, the J gene TRBJ2-7, with 8 bases aligning to TRBD2. Per the germline V gene, CDR1 is SNHLY and CDR2 is FYNNEI. The CDR3 runs 15 residues. Losses at the gene ends were 6 bases for V and 6 bases for J; bases not matched to a gene: 13. The CDR3 is CASSYRAGAGGEQYF. DNA for the CDR3: TGTGCCAGCAGCTACCGCGCGGGGGCGGGGGGCGAGCAGTACTTC.